This TCR beta chain was found in a study of T cells of healthy individuals. TCRdb re-called the 5' RACE reads through MiXCR, storing one row per CDR3 protein. This table has 55,000 to 65,000 distinct CDR3 sequences, roughly 16% appearing once. This sequence was found in a human donor in good health.

CDR3 loop: CASSYSLGRDTEAFF. DNA for the CDR3: TGTGCCAGCAGTTACTCGTTAGGGAGGGACACTGAAGCTTTCTTT. V gene TRBV6-5 combines with J gene TRBJ1-1; unclear D gene. This CDR3 has 15 amino acids. V was pared by 0 bases and J by 3 bases, with 11 bases between. CDR1 is MNHEY, CDR2 SVGAGI, per germline.